The source of this TCR beta chain is a study of control samples from healthy donors and cancer patients. The table came from immunoSEQ multiplex PCR; TCRdb's copy has only in-frame clones and leaves some out. Counted here are around 170,000 clones, more than 85% occurring once; the ten biggest clones make up 0.68%. Sequenced sample: blood. The source of this sequence is a woman in her 30s in good health.

In DNA, the CDR3 is TGTGCCAGCAGCCTGCCTGTGGGAGAGACCCAGTACTTC. Protein: CASSLPVGETQYF. V gene TRBV28 combines with J gene TRBJ2-5; no clear D gene. The CDR3 has 13 amino acids. V dropped 6 bases and J dropped 4 bases, with 12 bases sitting between them. The germline gives CDR1 MDHEN, CDR2 SYDVKM.